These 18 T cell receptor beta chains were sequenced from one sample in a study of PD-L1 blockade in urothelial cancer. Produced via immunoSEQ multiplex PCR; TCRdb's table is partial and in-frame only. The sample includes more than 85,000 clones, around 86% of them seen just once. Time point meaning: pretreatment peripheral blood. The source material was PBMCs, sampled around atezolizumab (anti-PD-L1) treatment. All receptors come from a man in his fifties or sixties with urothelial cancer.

This CDR3 reads CSVGKLDLRDYGYTF. The CDR3, as DNA: TGCAGCGTGGGGAAGTTGGATCTCAGGGACTATGGCTACACCTTC. This chain joins TRBV29-1 and TRBJ1-2, with D possibly TRBD1 on 5 matching bases. V was cut by 6 bases and J by 3 bases, with 20 bases left in between. Germline-derived CDR1 and CDR2 are SQVTM and ANQGSEA. The CDR3 has 15 residues.

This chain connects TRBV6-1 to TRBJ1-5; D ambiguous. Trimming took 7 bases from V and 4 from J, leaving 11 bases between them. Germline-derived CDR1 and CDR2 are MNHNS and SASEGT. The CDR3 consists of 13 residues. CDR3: CASTLQRNQPQHF. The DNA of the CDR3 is TGTGCCAGCACTCTCCAGAGGAATCAGCCCCAGCATTTT.

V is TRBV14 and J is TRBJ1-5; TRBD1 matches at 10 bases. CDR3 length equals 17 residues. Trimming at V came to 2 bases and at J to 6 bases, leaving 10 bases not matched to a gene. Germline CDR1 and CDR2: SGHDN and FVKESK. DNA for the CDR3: TGTGCCAGCAGCCAATCCCTGGGACAGGGGTTGGGTCAGCCCCAGCATTTT. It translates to CASSQSLGQGLGQPQHF. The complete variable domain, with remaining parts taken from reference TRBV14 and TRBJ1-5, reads EAGVTQFPSHSVIEKGQTVTLRCDPISGHDNLYWYRRVMGKEIKFLLHFVKESKQDESGMPNNRFLAERTGGTYSTLKVQPAELEDSGVYFCASSQSLGQGLGQPQHFGDGTRLSIL.

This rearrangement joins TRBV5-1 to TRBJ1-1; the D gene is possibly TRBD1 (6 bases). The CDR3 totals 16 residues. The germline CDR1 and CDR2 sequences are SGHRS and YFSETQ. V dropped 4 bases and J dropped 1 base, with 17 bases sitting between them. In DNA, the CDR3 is TGCGCCAGCAGCCCAGCGCCGGACAGAAAGAACACTGAAGCTTTCTTT. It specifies CASSPAPDRKNTEAFF.

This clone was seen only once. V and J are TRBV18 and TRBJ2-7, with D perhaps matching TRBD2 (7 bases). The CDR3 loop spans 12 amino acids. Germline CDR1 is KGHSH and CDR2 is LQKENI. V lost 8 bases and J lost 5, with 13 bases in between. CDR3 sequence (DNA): TGTGCCAGCGGAACGGGGGGCGACGAGCAGTACTTC. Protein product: CASGTGGDEQYF.

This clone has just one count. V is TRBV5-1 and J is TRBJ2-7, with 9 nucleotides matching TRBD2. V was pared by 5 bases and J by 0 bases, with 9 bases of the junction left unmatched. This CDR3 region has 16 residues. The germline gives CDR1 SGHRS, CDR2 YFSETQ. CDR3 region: CASSVEGLALSYEQYF. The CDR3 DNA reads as TGCGCCAGCAGTGTGGAGGGACTAGCCCTCTCCTACGAGCAGTACTTC. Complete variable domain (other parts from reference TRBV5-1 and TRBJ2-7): KAGVTQTPRYLIKTRGQQVTLSCSPISGHRSVSWYQQTPGQGLQFLFEYFSETQRNKGNFPGRFSGRQFSNSRSEMNVSTLELGDSALYLCASSVEGLALSYEQYFGPGTRLTVT.

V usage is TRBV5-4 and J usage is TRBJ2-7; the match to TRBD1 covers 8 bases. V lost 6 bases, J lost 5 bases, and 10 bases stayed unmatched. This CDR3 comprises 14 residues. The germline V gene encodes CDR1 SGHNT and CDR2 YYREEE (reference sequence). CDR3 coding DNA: TGTGCCAGCATCCTCGACAGGGGAGCAAACGAGCAGTACTTC. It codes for CASILDRGANEQYF.

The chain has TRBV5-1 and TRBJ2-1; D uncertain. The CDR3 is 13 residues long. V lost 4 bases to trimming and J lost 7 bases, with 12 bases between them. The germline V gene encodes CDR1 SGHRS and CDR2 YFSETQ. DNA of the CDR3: TGCGCCAGCAGCCAAACTTTCGAGAATGAGCAGTTCTTC. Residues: CASSQTFENEQFF.

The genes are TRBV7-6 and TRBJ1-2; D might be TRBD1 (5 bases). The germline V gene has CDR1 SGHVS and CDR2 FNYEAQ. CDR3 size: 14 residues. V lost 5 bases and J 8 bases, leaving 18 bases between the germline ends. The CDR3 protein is CASSLLGGGGGYTF. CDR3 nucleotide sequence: TGTGCCAGCAGCCTACTGGGGGGGGGAGGAGGCTACACCTTC.

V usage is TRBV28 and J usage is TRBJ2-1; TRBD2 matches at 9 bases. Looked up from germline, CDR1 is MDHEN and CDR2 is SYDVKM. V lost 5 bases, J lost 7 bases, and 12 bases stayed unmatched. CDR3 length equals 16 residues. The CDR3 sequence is CASSPTGAGGRNEQFF. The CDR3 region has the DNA TGTGCCAGCAGTCCGACGGGTGCGGGAGGGAGAAATGAGCAGTTCTTC.

Here the CDR3 reads CAWGWTVAGELFF. The CDR3 coding sequence is TGTGCCTGGGGGTGGACAGTCGCCGGGGAGCTGTTTTTT. This sequence joins TRBV30 and TRBJ2-2, with D perhaps TRBD1 (6 bases). Trimming took 5 bases from V and 6 from J, leaving 13 bases between them. This CDR3 region has 13 residues. Germline V gene sequence: CDR1 GTSNPN, CDR2 SVGIG (reference sequence).

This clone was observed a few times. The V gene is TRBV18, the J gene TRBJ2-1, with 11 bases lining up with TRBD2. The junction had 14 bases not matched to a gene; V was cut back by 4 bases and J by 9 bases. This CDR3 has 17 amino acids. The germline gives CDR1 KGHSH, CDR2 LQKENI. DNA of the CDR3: TGTGCCAGCTCACTAACTAGCGGGGGTTTCCCTTCGGGTGAGCAGTTCTTC. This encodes CASSLTSGGFPSGEQFF.

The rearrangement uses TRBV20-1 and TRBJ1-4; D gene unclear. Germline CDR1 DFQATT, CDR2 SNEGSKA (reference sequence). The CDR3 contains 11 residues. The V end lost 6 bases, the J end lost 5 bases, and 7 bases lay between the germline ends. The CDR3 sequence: CSARENEKLFF. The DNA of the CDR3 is TGCAGTGCCCGGGAGAATGAAAAACTGTTTTTT.

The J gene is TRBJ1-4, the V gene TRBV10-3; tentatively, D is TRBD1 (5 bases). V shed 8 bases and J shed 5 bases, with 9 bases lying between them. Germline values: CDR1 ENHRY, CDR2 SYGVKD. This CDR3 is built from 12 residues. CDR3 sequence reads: CAIGGTNEKLFF. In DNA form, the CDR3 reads TGTGCCATCGGGGGGACGAATGAAAAACTGTTTTTT.

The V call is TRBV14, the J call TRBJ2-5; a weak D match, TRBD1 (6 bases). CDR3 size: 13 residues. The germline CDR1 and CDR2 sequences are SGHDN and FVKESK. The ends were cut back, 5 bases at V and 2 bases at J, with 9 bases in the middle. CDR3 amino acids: CASSVQGQETQYF. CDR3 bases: TGTGCCAGCAGCGTCCAGGGGCAAGAGACCCAGTACTTC.

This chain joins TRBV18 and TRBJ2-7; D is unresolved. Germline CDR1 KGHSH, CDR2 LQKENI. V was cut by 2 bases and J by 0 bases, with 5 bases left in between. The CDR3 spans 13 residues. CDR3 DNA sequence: TGTGCCAGCTCACCAGCGAGCTCCTACGAGCAGTACTTC. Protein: CASSPASSYEQYF. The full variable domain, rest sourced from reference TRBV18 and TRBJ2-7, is NAGVMQNPRHLVRRRGQEARLRCSPMKGHSHVYWYRQLPEEGLKFMVYLQKENIIDESGMPKERFSAEFPKEGPSILRIQQVVRGDSAAYFCASSPASSYEQYFGPGTRLTVT.

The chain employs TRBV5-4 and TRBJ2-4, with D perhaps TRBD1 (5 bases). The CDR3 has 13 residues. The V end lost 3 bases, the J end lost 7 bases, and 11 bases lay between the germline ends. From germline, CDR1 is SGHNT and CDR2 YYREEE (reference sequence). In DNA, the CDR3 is TGTGCCAGCAGCTCTCAGGGCGCGAACATTCAGTACTTC. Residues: CASSSQGANIQYF.

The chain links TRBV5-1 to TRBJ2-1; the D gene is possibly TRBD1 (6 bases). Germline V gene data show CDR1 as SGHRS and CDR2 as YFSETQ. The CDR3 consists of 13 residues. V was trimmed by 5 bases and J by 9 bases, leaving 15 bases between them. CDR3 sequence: CASSSPGAVEQFF. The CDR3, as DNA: TGCGCCAGCAGTTCTCCAGGGGCAGTTGAGCAGTTCTTC.